A selection of T cell receptor beta chains follows, all from one sample in a study of blood T cells in healthy people across ages. MiXCR, run by TCRdb on the 5' RACE reads, gives a single entry per CDR3 protein. The data hold 850,000 to 1,000,000 distinct CDR3 sequences, with 45% to 50% observed a single time. The material sequenced was blood. Receptors originate from a man younger than 45 in good health. The CDR3 runs from the conserved cysteine through the conserved F or W. A D gene is named only where the DNA matches it firmly. Size is stated for part of the rows, as once, few or many counts, or as a class when the clone is expanded.

V gene	D gene	J gene	clone size	CDR3 DNA	CDR3 protein
TRBV20-1	.	TRBJ2-2	.	TGCAGTGCTATTAAGACATCGAACACCGGGGAGCTGTTTTTT	CSAIKTSNTGELFF
TRBV6-2/TRBV6-3	.	TRBJ2-1	.	TGTGCCAGCCGCCAGAGAGAGGACCTAATTTACAATGAGCAGTTCTTC	CASRQREDLIYNEQFF
TRBV6-2/TRBV6-3	TRBD2	TRBJ2-5	.	TGTGCCAGCAGTTACGTTTTGGGGGGAGGGGAGACCCAGTACTTC	CASSYVLGGGETQYF
TRBV12-3/TRBV12-4	.	TRBJ2-4	.	TGTGCCAGCGAAGGGGGTTCCAAAAACATTCAGTACTTC	CASEGGSKNIQYF
TRBV11-3	.	TRBJ2-1	many	TGTGCCAGCAGCTTAGGGGGGACGGCTCCTTACAATGAGCAGTTCTTC	CASSLGGTAPYNEQFF
TRBV25-1	.	TRBJ2-7	.	TGTGCCAGCAGTGAGAACCGGGGGCAGAGGTACGAGCAGTACTTC	CASSENRGQRYEQYF
TRBV12-3/TRBV12-4	TRBD1	TRBJ1-1	.	TGTGCCAGCAGTCGGACAGGGAAAACTGAAGCTTTCTTT	CASSRTGKTEAFF
TRBV27	TRBD2	TRBJ2-7	few	TGTGCCAGCAGTCCCTATCGGCGGGGGTCCTCCTACGAGCAGTACTTC	CASSPYRRGSSYEQYF
TRBV4-1	TRBD1	TRBJ2-3	.	TGCGCCAGCAGCCGGCCCCCGGGACAGGCTACAGATACGCAGTATTTT	CASSRPPGQATDTQYF
TRBV5-6	.	TRBJ2-5	.	TGTGCCAGCAGCACGCGGACACGGCAGTACTTC	CASSTRTRQYF
TRBV7-9	.	TRBJ1-2	.	TGTGCCAGCAGCTTTGTAGGCCCCGATGGCTACACCTTC	CASSFVGPDGYTF
TRBV7-2	.	TRBJ2-1	many	TGTGCCAGCAGCCCCGGCAGCTGGAATGAGCAGTTCTTC	CASSPGSWNEQFF
TRBV15	.	TRBJ2-7	.	TGTACCACCAGCAGGTTTCAGGGGGGAAACTACGAGCAGTACTTC	CTTSRFQGGNYEQYF
TRBV3-1	.	TRBJ1-2	.	TGTGCCAGCAGCCAAGATATACGGGGCGTCGGCTATGGCTACACCTTC	CASSQDIRGVGYGYTF
TRBV7-2	TRBD2	TRBJ2-3	few	TGTGCCAGCAGCTTAGGCGTAGCGGGGGGGTACCTTAGCACAGATACGCAGTATTTT	CASSLGVAGGYLSTDTQYF
TRBV2	.	TRBJ1-5	few	TGTGCCAGCAGTCCGGGACAAGGGTCCTATCAGCCCCAGCATTTT	CASSPGQGSYQPQHF
TRBV9	.	TRBJ2-3	.	TGTGCCAGCAGCGTAGAAAAGGTGAATACGCAGTATTTT	CASSVEKVNTQYF
TRBV10-3	TRBD1	TRBJ2-7	.	TGTGCCATCAGTGCTCGGGACAGGGGGTACGAGCAGTACTTC	CAISARDRGYEQYF
TRBV11-2	.	TRBJ1-6	.	TGTGCCAGCAGCCTCGATCAGCTATATAATTCACCCCTCCACTTT	CASSLDQLYNSPLHF
TRBV27	.	TRBJ2-3	.	TGTGCCAGCAGCCGTGGACAGACTAGCACAGATACGCAGTATTTT	CASSRGQTSTDTQYF
TRBV9	.	TRBJ2-7	few	TGTGCCAGCAGCGTCAGACCCGCAGAATTTTCTTACGAGCAGTACTTC	CASSVRPAEFSYEQYF
TRBV4-2	.	TRBJ1-2	.	TGTGCCAGCAGCCGAGCTGCCAGGGGCGCTAACTATGGCTACACCTTC	CASSRAARGANYGYTF
TRBV7-2	TRBD2	TRBJ2-3	once	TGTGCCAGCAGCCCAGGTTGGAAGCGGGGGGGAGACACAGATACGCAGTATTTT	CASSPGWKRGGDTDTQYF
TRBV20-1	TRBD2	TRBJ2-7	.	TGCAGTGTCGCTCGGACTAGCGGGGGACCCGAGCAGTACTTC	CSVARTSGGPEQYF
TRBV3-1	.	TRBJ2-5	.	TGTGCCAGCAGCCGGCGCGGCGGCTACAATGAGCAGTACTTC	CASSRRGGYNEQYF
TRBV4-3	TRBD2	TRBJ2-1	.	TGCGCCAGCAGCCAAGACCGAGGACTAGCGGGGGGCAATGAGCAGTTCTTC	CASSQDRGLAGGNEQFF
TRBV20-1	TRBD2	TRBJ2-7	.	TGCAGTGCTACGACTAGCGGGGTGTACTACGAGCAGTACTTC	CSATTSGVYYEQYF
TRBV6-5	.	TRBJ2-1	.	TGTGCCAGCAGTTACCCGAACAGGGGAGGGGAGCAGTTCTTC	CASSYPNRGGEQFF
TRBV10-3	TRBD2	TRBJ2-3	.	TGTGCCATCAGCCAGGGACTAGCGGACTACACAGATACGCAGTATTTT	CAISQGLADYTDTQYF
TRBV11-2	TRBD2	TRBJ2-1	.	TGTGCCAGCAGCCCTGGGACTAGCGGGGGGGGACACAATGAGCAGTTCTTC	CASSPGTSGGGHNEQFF
TRBV3-1	TRBD2	TRBJ2-7	.	TGTGCCAGCAGCCAACGGACTAGCGGGTCCTACGAGCAGTACTTC	CASSQRTSGSYEQYF
TRBV27	.	TRBJ2-7	.	TGTGCCAGCAGTGGGTCGGGCAACTACGAGCAGTACTTC	CASSGSGNYEQYF
TRBV7-2	TRBD2	TRBJ2-1	.	TGTGCCAGCTTACCTAGCGGGTCCTACAATGAGCAGTTCTTC	CASLPSGSYNEQFF
TRBV15	.	TRBJ2-7	.	TGTGCCACCAGCATTGCTGGGGAGCAGTACTTC	CATSIAGEQYF
TRBV6-5	.	TRBJ2-1	.	TGTGCCAGCAGGCGCCTCACAGGATACAATGAGCAGTTCTTC	CASRRLTGYNEQFF
TRBV10-3	.	TRBJ2-3	few	TGTGCCATCAGTGTCCAGGGTACGACAGATACGCAGTATTTT	CAISVQGTTDTQYF
TRBV20-1	TRBD1	TRBJ2-7	.	TGCAGTGCTATTAGTCCGGGACAGGGCTCCTACAATGAGCAGTACTTC	CSAISPGQGSYNEQYF
TRBV15	TRBD1	TRBJ1-4	.	TGTGCCACCAGGAGACAGGGGGCCGGGGAAAAACTGTTTTTT	CATRRQGAGEKLFF
TRBV29-1	.	TRBJ1-1	few	TGCAGCGGGGGACGGGGTGGAAGCGCTGAAGCTTTCTTT	CSGGRGGSAEAFF
TRBV11-3	TRBD2	TRBJ2-1	.	TGTGCCAGCAGCTTGAGGCTAGCGGTGGACAATGAGCAGTTCTTC	CASSLRLAVDNEQFF
TRBV7-9	.	TRBJ2-5	.	TGTGCCAGCAGCTTAACAGGGAAGCAAGAGACCCAGTACTTC	CASSLTGKQETQYF
TRBV5-1	TRBD1	TRBJ2-5	few	TGCGCCAGCAGCTTCACAGGGGTGAGCGAGACCCAGTACTTC	CASSFTGVSETQYF
TRBV20-1	.	TRBJ2-7	few	TGCAGTGCTAGCCCACCCCCCTACGAGCAGTACTTC	CSASPPPYEQYF
TRBV6-2/TRBV6-3	.	TRBJ2-1	.	TGTGCCAGCATCGAGCCCTTGGGGAGCTATGAGCAGTTCTTC	CASIEPLGSYEQFF
TRBV27	.	TRBJ2-7	few	TGTGCCAGCAGTGCACGACAGGGAGGCCCATACGAGCAGTACTTC	CASSARQGGPYEQYF
TRBV10-3	.	TRBJ1-2	few	TGTGCCATCAGGAGCACAGCCGTCGTCGGCTACACCTTC	CAIRSTAVVGYTF
TRBV5-1	.	TRBJ2-7	.	TGCGCCAGCAGCGTGAAAGGAGGGCTGAGCGAGCAGTACTTC	CASSVKGGLSEQYF
TRBV4-2	.	TRBJ1-2	few	TGTGCCAGCAGCCAAGAGGATAACGCTAACTATGGCTACACCTTC	CASSQEDNANYGYTF
TRBV7-6	.	TRBJ1-2	.	TGTGCCAGCAGCTTAGAAGGTTCAGGGGAGTATGGCAACACCTTC	CASSLEGSGEYGNTF
TRBV25-1	.	TRBJ2-5	.	TGTGCCAGCAGTCAAGCTAACAGGGTGGCTATCGGGACCCAGTACTTC	CASSQANRVAIGTQYF
TRBV20-1	.	TRBJ1-2	many	TGCAGTGCTAGCCGCGGGGCGCCTAACTATGGCTACACCTTC	CSASRGAPNYGYTF
TRBV24-1	.	TRBJ2-3	.	TGTGCCACCAGTGCACTAGCAACTGGCACAGATACGCAGTATTTT	CATSALATGTDTQYF
TRBV4-2	.	TRBJ2-3	many	TGTGCCAGCAGCCAAGAGAGGGATACGCAGTATTTT	CASSQERDTQYF
TRBV7-8	.	TRBJ1-2	few	TGTGCCAGCAGCTTAGAGGGTAATCCCCTCTATGGCTACACCTTC	CASSLEGNPLYGYTF
TRBV12-3/TRBV12-4	.	TRBJ2-2	few	TGTGCCAGCAGTTTAGAGCATATCGCCGGGGAGCTGTTTTTT	CASSLEHIAGELFF
TRBV9	TRBD1	TRBJ1-2	.	TGTGCCAGCAGCGTAGACCCCTATGGGGACAGGGGGCTCGGCTACACCTTC	CASSVDPYGDRGLGYTF
TRBV6-1	.	TRBJ2-7	few	TGTGCCAGCAAGACATCGGGGGCAGGGGGCTACGAGCAGTACTTC	CASKTSGAGGYEQYF
TRBV5-1	.	TRBJ2-1	few	TGCGCCAGCAGCTTGGAGGCGGGGCGGCTAAACAATGAGCAGTTCTTC	CASSLEAGRLNNEQFF
TRBV7-2	.	TRBJ1-1	.	TGTGCCAGCAGCGTAGCCGAGGGCGCTGAAGCTTTCTTT	CASSVAEGAEAFF